Listed below are T cell receptor beta chains from one sample, sequenced in a study of OX40 agonist ivuxolimab in advanced cancers. Assay used: immunoSEQ multiplex PCR; TCRdb lists only in-frame clones, some missing. The sample includes over 75,000 clones, 80% to 95% of them seen just once. Source: CD4+ or CD8+ T cells sorted from blood, taken in a trial of the OX40 agonist ivuxolimab. The receptors here all came from an adult with an advanced solid tumor such as melanoma, head and neck, liver or kidney cancer. CDR3s leave out the opening cysteine and the closing phenylalanine or tryptophan. Fields, in order: V gene, J gene, clone size, CDR3 protein. Where a row states a size, it is once, few, many or the class of an expanded clone; other rows omit it.

v_gene: TRBV18; j_gene: TRBJ2-5; abundance: NA; CDR3aa: ASSPPVGSSKTQY
v_gene: TRBV7-2; j_gene: TRBJ2-6; abundance: once; CDR3aa: ASSLDRRSFSGANVLT
v_gene: TRBV6-5; j_gene: TRBJ2-7; abundance: NA; CDR3aa: ASSPDHPLSYEQY
v_gene: TRBV28; j_gene: TRBJ2-1; abundance: NA; CDR3aa: ASSPRVEQF
v_gene: TRBV30; j_gene: TRBJ2-7; abundance: NA; CDR3aa: AWSPSSYEQY
v_gene: TRBV21-1; j_gene: TRBJ2-3; abundance: NA; CDR3aa: ASSAPGGLETDTQY
v_gene: TRBV30; j_gene: TRBJ1-2; abundance: NA; CDR3aa: AWSRKGNWDGYT
v_gene: TRBV6-1; j_gene: TRBJ1-6; abundance: NA; CDR3aa: ASSQGRVSSPLH
v_gene: TRBV19; j_gene: TRBJ1-1; abundance: NA; CDR3aa: ASRPRRGSTEAF
v_gene: TRBV11-2; j_gene: TRBJ2-7; abundance: NA; CDR3aa: ASSLFQGVRDEQY
v_gene: TRBV7-8; j_gene: TRBJ1-2; abundance: NA; CDR3aa: ASSLARQGGNYGYT
v_gene: TRBV6-4; j_gene: TRBJ1-1; abundance: NA; CDR3aa: ATFETDSLFEAF
v_gene: TRBV5-4; j_gene: TRBJ2-3; abundance: NA; CDR3aa: ASSFSAGGSTDTQY
v_gene: TRBV19; j_gene: TRBJ2-7; abundance: NA; CDR3aa: ASSIGVANYEQY
v_gene: TRBV4-1; j_gene: TRBJ2-1; abundance: NA; CDR3aa: ASSQAVFTQRSYNEQF
v_gene: TRBV5-4; j_gene: TRBJ2-7; abundance: NA; CDR3aa: ASSHPSYEQY
v_gene: TRBV30; j_gene: NA; abundance: NA; CDR3aa: AWSPWTGGPYEQY
v_gene: TRBV11-3; j_gene: TRBJ2-7; abundance: NA; CDR3aa: ASSLVQGNNEQY
v_gene: TRBV5-1; j_gene: TRBJ2-7; abundance: few; CDR3aa: ASSLLLAGAGEQY
v_gene: TRBV7-2; j_gene: TRBJ2-3; abundance: NA; CDR3aa: ASSLESSGRAGAQY
v_gene: TRBV11-2; j_gene: TRBJ2-3; abundance: NA; CDR3aa: ASSLGLGVNTQY
v_gene: TRBV11-2; j_gene: TRBJ2-1; abundance: few; CDR3aa: ASSLGRKIAGSSYNEQF
v_gene: TRBV11-2; j_gene: TRBJ2-7; abundance: NA; CDR3aa: ASRPTFTATYEQY
v_gene: TRBV7-3; j_gene: TRBJ2-3; abundance: once; CDR3aa: ASSSGLAGLTDTQY
v_gene: TRBV11-1; j_gene: TRBJ1-1; abundance: NA; CDR3aa: ASSLTQANTEAF
v_gene: TRBV11-2; j_gene: TRBJ2-2; abundance: NA; CDR3aa: ASSLTSGRVGGELF
v_gene: TRBV4-2; j_gene: TRBJ2-7; abundance: NA; CDR3aa: ASSQDGQGTYEQY
v_gene: TRBV11-2; j_gene: TRBJ2-5; abundance: NA; CDR3aa: ASSLEGVFQETQY
v_gene: TRBV6-5; j_gene: TRBJ1-2; abundance: NA; CDR3aa: ASSYLGTGGNYGYT
v_gene: TRBV6-5; j_gene: TRBJ2-7; abundance: NA; CDR3aa: ASRGLLPAEQY
v_gene: TRBV19; j_gene: TRBJ2-3; abundance: NA; CDR3aa: ASSIQGGGELSTDTQY
v_gene: TRBV19; j_gene: TRBJ2-1; abundance: once; CDR3aa: ASLPSGVVNEQF
v_gene: TRBV7-9; j_gene: TRBJ2-1; abundance: NA; CDR3aa: ASSPGGGSYNEQF
v_gene: TRBV19; j_gene: TRBJ1-1; abundance: NA; CDR3aa: ASSEGRSTEAF
v_gene: TRBV13; j_gene: TRBJ2-5; abundance: NA; CDR3aa: ASSLNRGRRLEETQY
v_gene: TRBV25-1; j_gene: TRBJ1-1; abundance: NA; CDR3aa: ASSESEGTAEAF
v_gene: TRBV30; j_gene: TRBJ1-6; abundance: NA; CDR3aa: AWNVNLNNSPLH
v_gene: TRBV27; j_gene: TRBJ1-1; abundance: NA; CDR3aa: ASSESRVVGTEAF
v_gene: TRBV4-1; j_gene: TRBJ1-5; abundance: NA; CDR3aa: ASSQVPGYNQPQH
v_gene: TRBV6-6; j_gene: TRBJ1-2; abundance: NA; CDR3aa: ASSFRGNYGYT
v_gene: TRBV29-1; j_gene: TRBJ1-1; abundance: NA; CDR3aa: SVGDRTGVNTEAF
v_gene: TRBV7-2; j_gene: TRBJ2-7; abundance: NA; CDR3aa: ASSLARDNYEQY
v_gene: TRBV2; j_gene: TRBJ2-3; abundance: NA; CDR3aa: ASSEGEHTQY
v_gene: TRBV6-5; j_gene: TRBJ1-6; abundance: NA; CDR3aa: ASSLSRGNSPLH
v_gene: TRBV4-2; j_gene: TRBJ2-5; abundance: NA; CDR3aa: ASSQDPSGSGETQY
v_gene: TRBV20-1; j_gene: TRBJ2-1; abundance: NA; CDR3aa: SPSETDEQF
v_gene: TRBV14; j_gene: TRBJ2-1; abundance: NA; CDR3aa: ASSEQLAGGGQF
v_gene: TRBV4-3; j_gene: TRBJ2-2; abundance: few; CDR3aa: ASSQVGTSDNWELF
v_gene: TRBV29-1; j_gene: TRBJ1-2; abundance: NA; CDR3aa: SATLGAEGYT
v_gene: TRBV9; j_gene: TRBJ2-5; abundance: NA; CDR3aa: ASSARAAQETQY